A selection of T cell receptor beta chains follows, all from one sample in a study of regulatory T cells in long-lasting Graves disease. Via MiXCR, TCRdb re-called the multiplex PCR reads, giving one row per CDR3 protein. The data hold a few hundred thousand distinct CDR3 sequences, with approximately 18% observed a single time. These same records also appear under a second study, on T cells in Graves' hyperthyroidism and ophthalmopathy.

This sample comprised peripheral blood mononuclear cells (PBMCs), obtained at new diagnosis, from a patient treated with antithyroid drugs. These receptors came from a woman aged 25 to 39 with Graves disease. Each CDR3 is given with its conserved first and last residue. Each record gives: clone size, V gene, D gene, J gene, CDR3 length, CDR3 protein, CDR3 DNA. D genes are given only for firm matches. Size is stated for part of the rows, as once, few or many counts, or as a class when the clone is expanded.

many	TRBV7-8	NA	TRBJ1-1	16	CASSLWPGPLNTEAFF	TGTGCCAGCAGCTTGTGGCCGGGACCCTTGAACACTGAAGCTTTCTTT
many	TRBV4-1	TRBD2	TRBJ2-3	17	CASSQAPGGGGTDTQYF	TGCGCCAGCAGCCAAGCCCCGGGCGGGGGGGGCACAGATACGCAGTATTTT
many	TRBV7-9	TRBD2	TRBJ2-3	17	CASSLARTSGPTDTQYF	TGTGCCAGCAGCTTAGCGCGAACTAGCGGGCCCACAGATACGCAGTATTTT
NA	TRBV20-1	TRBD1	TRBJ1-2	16	CSALPFPEVQGAGYTF	TGCAGTGCTCTCCCCTTCCCGGAGGTACAGGGGGCTGGCTACACCTTC
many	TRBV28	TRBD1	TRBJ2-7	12	CASRTGAYEQYF	TGTGCCAGTCGGACAGGGGCTTACGAGCAGTACTTC
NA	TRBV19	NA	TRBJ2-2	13	CASTGRNTGELFF	TGTGCCAGCACGGGCAGGAACACCGGGGAGCTGTTTTTT
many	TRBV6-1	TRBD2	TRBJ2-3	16	CASCHGGAGLTDTQYF	TGTGCCAGCTGTCACGGGGGGGCCGGGTTGACAGATACGCAGTATTTT
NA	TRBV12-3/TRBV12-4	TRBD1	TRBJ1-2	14	CASSSGTGLDGYTF	TGTGCCAGCAGCTCCGGGACAGGGTTAGATGGCTACACCTTC
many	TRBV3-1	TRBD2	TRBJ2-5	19	CASSQDWPSGGHGGETQYF	TGTGCCAGCAGCCAAGATTGGCCTAGCGGGGGGCATGGTGGAGAGACCCAGTACTTC
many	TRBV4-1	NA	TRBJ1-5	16	CASSQHTGGSNQPQHF	TGCGCCAGCAGCCAACATACCGGGGGTAGCAATCAGCCCCAGCATTTT
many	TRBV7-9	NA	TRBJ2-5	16	CASSLVGSGGRETQYF	TGTGCCAGCAGCTTAGTAGGGTCAGGTGGGCGAGAGACCCAGTACTTC
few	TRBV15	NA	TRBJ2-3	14	CATSRDRITDTQYF	TGTGCCACCAGCAGAGATCGTATCACAGATACGCAGTATTTT
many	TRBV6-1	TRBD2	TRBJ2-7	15	CASRTSGGLVYEQYF	TGTGCCAGCAGGACTAGCGGGGGGTTAGTCTACGAGCAGTACTTC
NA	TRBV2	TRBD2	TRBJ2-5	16	CASSLTAGEGQETQYF	TGTGCCAGCAGCTTAACAGCGGGAGAGGGTCAAGAGACCCAGTACTTC
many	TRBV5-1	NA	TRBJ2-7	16	CASSLAGTRGTYEQYF	TGCGCCAGCAGCTTGGCCGGGACAAGGGGAACGTACGAGCAGTACTTC
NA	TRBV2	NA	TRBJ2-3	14	CASHRGPLTDTQYF	TGTGCCAGCCACCGCGGGCCACTCACAGATACGCAGTATTTT
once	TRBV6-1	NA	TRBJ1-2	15	CASSDPYRTRYGYTF	TGTGCCAGCAGTGACCCGTACAGGACGAGATATGGCTACACCTTC
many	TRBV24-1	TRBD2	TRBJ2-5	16	CATSDSAGGARETQYF	TGTGCCACCAGTGATTCCGCGGGGGGGGCTAGGGAGACCCAGTACTTC
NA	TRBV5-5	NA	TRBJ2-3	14	CASSDGPSTDTQYF	TGTGCCAGCAGTGACGGTCCCAGCACAGATACGCAGTATTTT
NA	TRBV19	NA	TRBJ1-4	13	CASSMRWNEKLFF	TGTGCCAGTTCAATGAGGTGGAATGAAAAACTGTTTTTT
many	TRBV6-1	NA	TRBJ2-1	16	CASSGYRAAGYNEQFF	TGTGCCAGCAGTGGCTACAGGGCCGCAGGCTACAATGAGCAGTTCTTC
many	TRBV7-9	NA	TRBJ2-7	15	CASSLMAGGSYEQYF	TGTGCCAGCAGCTTAATGGCAGGGGGGTCCTACGAGCAGTACTTC
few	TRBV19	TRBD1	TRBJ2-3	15	CASSFRGRSADTQYF	TGTGCCAGTAGTTTCAGGGGGCGCTCCGCAGATACGCAGTATTTT
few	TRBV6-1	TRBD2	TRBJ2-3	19	CASSELFSGGLTTADTQYF	TGTGCCAGCAGTGAATTGTTTAGCGGGGGCCTCACCACGGCAGATACGCAGTATTTT
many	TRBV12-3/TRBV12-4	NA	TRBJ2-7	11	CASGRGYEQYF	TGTGCCAGCGGTCGAGGTTACGAGCAGTACTTC
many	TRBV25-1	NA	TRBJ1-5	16	CASSADRGSGNQPQHF	TGTGCCAGCAGTGCCGACCGTGGGTCCGGCAATCAGCCCCAGCATTTT
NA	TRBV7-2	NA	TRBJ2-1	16	CASSKGAGSSYNEQFF	TGTGCCAGCAGCAAGGGGGCGGGGAGCTCCTACAATGAGCAGTTCTTC
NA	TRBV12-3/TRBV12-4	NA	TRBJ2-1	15	CASRRASSSYNEQFF	TGTGCCAGCAGACGAGCTAGCAGCTCCTACAATGAGCAGTTCTTC
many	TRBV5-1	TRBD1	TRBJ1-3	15	CASSHGQVAGNTIYF	TGCGCCAGCAGCCATGGACAGGTGGCTGGAAACACCATATATTTT
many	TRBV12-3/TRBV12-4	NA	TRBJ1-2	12	CASTQTEYGYTF	TGTGCCAGCACCCAAACGGAGTATGGCTACACCTTC
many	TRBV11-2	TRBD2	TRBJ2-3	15	CASSFSSGATDTQYF	TGTGCCAGCAGCTTCTCTAGCGGGGCCACAGATACGCAGTATTTT
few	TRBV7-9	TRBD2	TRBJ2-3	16	CASSLLLAGGTDTQYF	TGTGCCAGCAGCTTACTGCTAGCGGGAGGCACAGATACGCAGTATTTT
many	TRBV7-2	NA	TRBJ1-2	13	CASSLDEHYGYTF	TGTGCCAGCAGCCTAGATGAACACTATGGCTACACCTTC
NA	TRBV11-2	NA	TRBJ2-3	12	CASSFGGVTQYF	TGTGCCAGCAGCTTCGGCGGGGTAACGCAGTATTTT
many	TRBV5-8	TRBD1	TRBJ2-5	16	CASSLAGTGGLETQYF	TGTGCCAGCAGCTTGGCCGGGACAGGGGGATTGGAGACCCAGTACTTC
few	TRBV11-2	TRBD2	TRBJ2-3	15	CASSLAGGRLDTQYF	TGTGCCAGCAGCTTAGCGGGGGGGCGATTAGATACGCAGTATTTT
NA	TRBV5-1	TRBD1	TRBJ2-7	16	CASSFTGTGLSYEQYF	TGCGCCAGCAGCTTTACCGGGACAGGGCTCTCCTACGAGCAGTACTTC
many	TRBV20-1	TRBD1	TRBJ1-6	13	CSARTGGDSPLHF	TGCAGTGCACGGACAGGGGGCGATTCACCCCTCCACTTT
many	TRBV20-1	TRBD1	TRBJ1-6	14	CSARMTGSNSPLHF	TGCAGTGCTAGGATGACAGGGAGTAATTCACCCCTCCACTTT
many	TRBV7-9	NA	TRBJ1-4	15	CASSLVEPTNEKLFF	TGTGCCAGCAGCTTGGTAGAGCCAACTAATGAAAAACTGTTTTTT
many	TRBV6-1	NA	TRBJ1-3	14	CASMLQISGNTIYF	TGTGCCAGCATGTTACAGATCTCTGGAAACACCATATATTTT
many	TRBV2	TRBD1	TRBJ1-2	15	CASTAGQGVNYGYTF	TGTGCCAGCACCGCGGGACAGGGAGTTAACTATGGCTACACCTTC
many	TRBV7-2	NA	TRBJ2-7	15	CASSSPGRASYEQYF	TGTGCCAGCAGCTCTCCGGGACGGGCCTCCTACGAGCAGTACTTC
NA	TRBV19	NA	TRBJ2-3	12	CASEGGPDTQYF	TGTGCTTCCGAGGGGGGCCCCGATACGCAGTATTTT
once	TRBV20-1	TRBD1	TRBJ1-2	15	CSARDGTDENYGYTF	TGCAGTGCTAGAGATGGGACAGACGAGAACTATGGCTACACCTTC
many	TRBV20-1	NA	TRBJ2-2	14	CSAKSGMYTGELFF	TGCAGTGCTAAGTCAGGGATGTACACCGGGGAGCTGTTTTTT
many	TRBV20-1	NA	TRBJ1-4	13	CSASETGYEKLFF	TGCAGTGCTAGTGAAACAGGATATGAAAAACTGTTTTTT
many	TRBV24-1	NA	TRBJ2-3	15	CATSDFSEGTDTQYF	TGTGCCACCAGTGATTTTAGTGAGGGAACAGATACGCAGTATTTT
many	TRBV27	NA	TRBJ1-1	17	CASSRRFEPSGYTEAFF	TGTGCCAGCAGTCGACGATTCGAACCGAGTGGGTACACTGAAGCTTTCTTT
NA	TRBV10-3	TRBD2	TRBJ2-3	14	CATLAGGVTDTQYF	TGTGCCACACTAGCGGGGGGGGTCACAGATACGCAGTATTTT